The next 20 T cell receptor beta chains were all read from a single sample in a study of blood T cell repertoires in COVID-19. Measured with immunoSEQ multiplex PCR; TCRdb has only the in-frame clones, and not every one. Among approximately 80,000 clones listed, around 69% were seen once. The specimen sequenced was peripheral blood. Receptors were obtained from a man between 65 and 85 years old with active or convalescent COVID-19.

The chain is built from TRBV21-1 and TRBJ1-2; TRBD1, the D gene given by the table, was not confirmed from the DNA. TRBV21-1 is designated a pseudogene. CDR3 size: 13 residues. For the CDR3, the DNA is TGTGCCAGCTTCCACGACAGGAATGATGGCTACACCTTC. Protein: CASFHDRNDGYTF.

The CDR3 bases are TGTGCCAGCAGTTTGGGGAACCAGGGGACTGAAGCTTTCTTT. Amino acids: CASSLGNQGTEAFF. This chain links TRBV11-3 with TRBJ1-1, with a tentative D call TRBD1 (6 bases). Germline V lookup: CDR1 SGHNT, CDR2 YENEEA. The CDR3 spans 14 residues. Deletions cut 6 bases from V and 5 bases from J, with 16 bases between. Using reference TRBV11-3 and TRBJ1-1 for the parts outside the CDR3, the full variable domain is EAGVVQSPRYKIIEKKQPVAFWCNPISGHNTLYWYLQNLGQGPELLIRYENEEAVDDSQLPKDRFSAERLKGVDSTLKIQPAELGDSAVYLCASSLGNQGTEAFFGQGTRLTVV.

The chain employs TRBV4-1 and TRBJ1-6; 8 positions match TRBD1. Trimming took 3 bases from V and 8 from J; bases not matched to a gene: 15. Looked up from germline, CDR1 is MGHRA and CDR2 is YSYEKL. The CDR3 is made up of 18 amino acids. The CDR3 protein is CASSQGGTGSAGYSPLHF. The CDR3 bases are TGCGCCAGCAGCCAGGGGGGGACAGGCAGTGCGGGGTATTCACCCCTCCACTTT.

This clone was detected a few times. The chain combines TRBV5-6 with TRBJ1-2, with 10 bases lining up with TRBD1. V lost 3 bases and J lost 5; bases outside the gene matches: 1. Germline V lookup: CDR1 SGHDT, CDR2 YYEEEE. CDR3 length: 13 residues. The CDR3 DNA follows: TGTGCCAGCAGCTCGGGACAGGGGTATGGCTACACCTTC. It codes for CASSSGQGYGYTF.

This clone appeared a few times. V and J are TRBV5-1 and TRBJ2-3, with a possible D match to TRBD2 (6 bases). Germline values: CDR1 SGHRS, CDR2 YFSETQ. V shed 4 bases and J shed 8 bases, with 11 bases lying between them. CDR3 length: 12 amino acids. The CDR3 loop is CASSNLGGTQYF. The CDR3 region has the DNA TGCGCCAGCAGCAACCTCGGGGGTACGCAGTATTTT.

The rearrangement joins TRBV18 to TRBJ2-5; the D gene is possibly TRBD1 (6 bases). Per the germline V gene, CDR1 is KGHSH and CDR2 is LQKENI. Trimming removed 3 bases from V and 3 bases from J, with 20 bases in between. This CDR3 has 17 amino acids. This chain's CDR3 is CASSPIDRMGFEETQYF. As DNA, the CDR3 is TGTGCCAGCTCACCGATCGACAGGATGGGGTTTGAAGAGACCCAGTACTTC.

The chain uses TRBV6-5 and TRBJ1-2, with a possible D match to TRBD1 (6 bases). This CDR3 contains 15 residues. Trimming left V 5 bases short and J 3 bases short, with 16 bases between. Germline lookup yields CDR1 MNHEY and CDR2 SVGAGI. The CDR3 region is CASSRGTTFDYGYTF. The CDR3 DNA follows: TGTGCCAGCAGTAGGGGGACGACGTTTGACTATGGCTACACCTTC.

The V gene is TRBV7-9, the J gene TRBJ2-5; 7 positions match TRBD2. CDR1 is SEHNR, CDR2 FQNEAQ, per germline (reference sequence). CDR3 length equals 14 residues. Trimming cost V 2 bases and J 5 bases; bases outside gene matches: 5. The CDR3 DNA sequence: TGTGCCAGCAGCTTATCCGGGGGGATCGAGACCCAGTACTTC. Translated: CASSLSGGIETQYF.

This chain links TRBV14 with TRBJ1-6; possible D gene TRBD1, 5 bases. Germline V CDR1 and CDR2: SGHDN, FVKESK. The CDR3 loop spans 14 amino acids. V lost 8 bases and J lost 6, with 14 bases in between. The CDR3 loop reads CASGLQAANSPLHF. CDR3 coding DNA: TGTGCCAGCGGGCTACAGGCAGCTAATTCACCCCTCCACTTT.

This sequence joins TRBV11-2 and TRBJ1-1; weak D call: TRBD1 (6 bases). Trimming pared 0 bases from V and 2 bases from J, leaving 10 bases between. The CDR3 runs to 15 residues. Germline V lookup: CDR1 SGHAT, CDR2 FQNNGV. CDR3 loop: CASSLEGQPNTEAFF. The DNA for the CDR3 is TGTGCCAGCAGCTTAGAGGGACAACCAAACACTGAAGCTTTCTTT.

This chain joins TRBV5-1 and TRBJ1-3; D not certain. The CDR3 consists of 15 residues. Looked up from germline, CDR1 is SGHRS and CDR2 is YFSETQ. Trimming removed 0 bases at V and 0 bases at J, with 7 bases between. CDR3 amino acids: CASSLGTVSGNTIYF. In DNA form, the CDR3 reads TGCGCCAGCAGCTTGGGCACGGTCTCTGGAAACACCATATATTTT. Filled out from reference TRBV5-1 and TRBJ1-3, the complete variable domain reads KAGVTQTPRYLIKTRGQQVTLSCSPISGHRSVSWYQQTPGQGLQFLFEYFSETQRNKGNFPGRFSGRQFSNSRSEMNVSTLELGDSALYLCASSLGTVSGNTIYFGEGSWLTVV.

The chain is built from TRBV25-1 and TRBJ1-5, with 7 bases that match TRBD1. The CDR3 has 14 residues. The germline CDR1 and CDR2 sequences are MGHDK and SYGVNS. V lost 3 bases, J lost 5 bases, and 4 bases stayed unmatched. CDR3 coding DNA: TGTGCCAGCAGTGACTTAACAGGGGATCAGCCCCAGCATTTT. Translated, it gives CASSDLTGDQPQHF.

This chain links TRBV29-1 with TRBJ1-4; TRBD1 matches 7 bases. J gave up 6 bases and V 6 bases, and 10 bases lay outside the gene matches. The germline CDR1 and CDR2 sequences are SQVTM and ANQGSEA. This CDR3 spans 14 amino acids. The CDR3 nucleotides read TGCAGCGTGGGCACGGGACAGACGGATGAAAAACTGTTTTTT. Translation gives CSVGTGQTDEKLFF.

The chain links TRBV5-5 to TRBJ2-3; 8 bases map to TRBD2. CDR3 length equals 16 residues. Germline V gene lookup returns CDR1 SGHKS and CDR2 YYEKEE (reference sequence). Trimming at V came to 4 bases and at J to 2 bases, leaving 9 bases not matched to a gene. The CDR3 region is CASSREGGALTDTQYF. The CDR3 DNA is TGTGCCAGCAGCCGGGAGGGGGGGGCCCTCACAGATACGCAGTATTTT.

This clone was counted only a few times. The J gene is TRBJ1-1, the V gene TRBV27, with 11 positions matching TRBD1. J lost 8 bases, V lost 5 bases, and 1 base had no gene match. Germline-derived CDR1 and CDR2 are MNHEY and SMNVEV (reference sequence). The CDR3 is 12 amino acids. CDR3 bases: TGTGCCAGCAGTGGACAGGGGGCGGAAGCTTTCTTT. This codes for CASSGQGAEAFF.

CDR3 protein: CASSLGVGGYEQYF. The CDR3 coding sequence is TGTGCCAGCAGCTTAGGGGTAGGCGGTTACGAGCAGTACTTC. The chain links TRBV13 to TRBJ2-7, with D unclear. Trimming left V 0 bases short and J 4 bases short, with 10 bases between. Germline CDR1 reads PRHDT; CDR2 reads FYEKMQ (reference sequence). There are 14 residues in the CDR3.

This chain uses TRBV18 with TRBJ1-2; D is uncertain. V gave up 3 bases and J gave up 8 bases, with 10 bases separating them. The germline gives CDR1 KGHSH, CDR2 LQKENI. The CDR3 has 12 residues. This CDR3 is CASSPYSSGYTF. DNA of the CDR3: TGTGCCAGCTCACCTTACTCTTCAGGCTACACCTTC.

This clone was detected only a few times. The chain is built from TRBV5-4 and TRBJ1-3; a weak D match, TRBD1 (5 bases). The CDR3 has 12 amino acids. V lost 3 bases to trimming and J lost 5 bases, with 6 bases between them. The V gene's germline CDR1 is SGHNT and CDR2 YYREEE (reference sequence). CDR3 protein: CASSSDRNTIYF. As DNA, the CDR3 is TGTGCCAGCAGCTCGGACAGAAACACCATATATTTT.

The V gene is TRBV5-1, the J gene TRBJ2-1; no clear D gene. This CDR3 region has 14 residues. Trimming took off 2 bases at V and 6 bases at J, with 12 bases between the two ends. The germline gives CDR1 SGHRS, CDR2 YFSETQ. The CDR3 protein is CASSFSSPGNEQFF. Here the CDR3 DNA reads TGCGCCAGCAGCTTTTCGTCCCCGGGCAATGAGCAGTTCTTC.

There are a few counts of this clone. The rearrangement links TRBV27 to TRBJ1-6; tentatively, D is TRBD1 (5 bases). Trimming shortened V by 3 bases and J by 6 bases, and 12 bases separated the two germline ends. Germline V gives CDR1 MNHEY, CDR2 SMNVEV (reference sequence). The CDR3 spans 15 residues. The CDR3 DNA is TGTGCCAGCAGTTTTATCAGGGATACTAATTCACCCCTCCACTTT. As protein: CASSFIRDTNSPLHF.